These T cell receptor beta chains were read from a single sample in a study of CD8 T cells in ankylosing spondylitis. TCRdb re-analysed the 5' RACE reads in MiXCR, keeping a single row per CDR3 protein. The sample holds 350,000 or so distinct CDR3 sequences, 11% seen once. Specimen: blood, either unsorted or a sorted T cell fraction (not recorded which). Receptors were obtained from a female donor with ankylosing spondylitis or in good health (not recorded which). Each CDR3 is given with its conserved first and last residue. Fields, in order: clone size, D gene, J gene, V gene, CDR3 DNA, CDR3 protein. A D gene is named only where the DNA matches it firmly. Some rows mark clone size as missing; the rest say once, few, many or name a class of expanded clone.

>many|.|TRBJ1-6|TRBV28
TGTGCCAGCACTCCGGGACGCCGCTCTAATTCACCCCTCCACTTT
CASTPGRRSNSPLHF
>many|.|TRBJ2-1|TRBV12-3/TRBV12-4
TGTGCCAGCAGTCCCTCGGTGGCAGCCTACAATGAGCAGTTCTTC
CASSPSVAAYNEQFF
>many|TRBD2|TRBJ2-2|TRBV12-3/TRBV12-4
TGTGCCAGCAGTTTCAGGACTAGCGGCACCGGGGAGCTGTTTTTT
CASSFRTSGTGELFF
>few|.|TRBJ2-7|TRBV5-1
TGCGCCAGCGGAGGTGGTCTCGACGAGCAGTACTTC
CASGGGLDEQYF
>many|TRBD2|TRBJ2-1|TRBV7-2
TGTGCCAGCAGCCCTCCGGGACTAGCGGTAAATGAGCAGTTCTTC
CASSPPGLAVNEQFF
>many|.|TRBJ1-5|TRBV20-1
TGCAGTGCTAGAGATAGGGATCAGCCCCAGCATTTT
CSARDRDQPQHF
>.|TRBD1|TRBJ2-2|TRBV20-1
TGCAGTGCTAGGGGTGCGAGACAGGGGGTATCCGGGGAGCTGTTTTTT
CSARGARQGVSGELFF
>few|TRBD2|TRBJ2-3|TRBV7-6
TGTGCCAGCAGCCCAGAGACTAGCGGCAGATACTACAGCACAGATACGCAGTATTTT
CASSPETSGRYYSTDTQYF
>many|.|TRBJ2-4|TRBV7-2
TGTGCTGAGGGGGGGGAACGACCCGAAAACATTCAGTACTTC
CAEGGERPENIQYF
>.|TRBD1|TRBJ2-1|TRBV5-1
TGCGCCAGCACCCTAGCAGGGACAGGGTTCGATGAGCAGTTCTTC
CASTLAGTGFDEQFF
>many|.|TRBJ2-2|TRBV5-1
TGCGCCAGCAGCCTGGATGGGGCGAACACCGGGGAGCTGTTTTTT
CASSLDGANTGELFF
>many|TRBD2|TRBJ2-7|TRBV5-1
TGCGCCAGCAGCTATGACCCCGGGACTACCACCTACGAGCAGTACTTC
CASSYDPGTTTYEQYF
>many|.|TRBJ2-7|TRBV12-3/TRBV12-4
TGTGCCACCAAAGACTCCTACCAGTCCTACGAGCAGTACTTC
CATKDSYQSYEQYF
>many|.|TRBJ1-4|TRBV12-3/TRBV12-4
TGTGCCAGCAGTTTCGGGGGCCTCAATGAAAAACTGTTTTTT
CASSFGGLNEKLFF
>many|.|TRBJ1-4|TRBV20-1
TGCAGTGCTCCCAGGGCCCCTAATGAAAAACTGTTTTTT
CSAPRAPNEKLFF
>.|.|TRBJ1-4|TRBV20-1
TGCAGTGCGAACGGGGGAGCTAATGAAAAACTGTTTTTT
CSANGGANEKLFF
>many|.|TRBJ1-1|TRBV12-3/TRBV12-4
TGTGCCAGCACCCCGGCGGGCACTGAAGCTTTCTTT
CASTPAGTEAFF
>few|.|TRBJ2-3|TRBV5-1
TGCGCCAGCAGCTTGGATCCACTACCCTCCACAGATACGCAGTATTTT
CASSLDPLPSTDTQYF
>.|TRBD1|TRBJ2-7|TRBV30
TGTGCCTGGAGTGGGTCGACAGGGGGGTACGAGCAGTACTTC
CAWSGSTGGYEQYF
>many|TRBD2|TRBJ2-2|TRBV20-1
TGCAGTGCTAGAGGACTAGCGGGAGGGCAGTGGGAGCTGTTTTTT
CSARGLAGGQWELFF
>many|.|TRBJ2-2|TRBV4-2
TGTGCCAGCAGCCAAGAAAGGGCCCCTACCACCGGGGAGCTGTTTTTT
CASSQERAPTTGELFF
>.|.|TRBJ2-2|TRBV20-1
TGCAGTGCTGGCAGGGTTCGTGGGGCCGGGGAGCTGTTTTTT
CSAGRVRGAGELFF
>.|.|TRBJ1-1|TRBV20-1
TGCTGTGCTAGAGATCTTTCACCTGCCGGCATTGGCCTCCCTGAAGCTTTCTTT
CCARDLSPAGIGLPEAFF
>.|TRBD1|TRBJ1-1|TRBV15
TGTGCCACCAGCCAAAGACAGGGCGGCACTGAAGCTTTCTTT
CATSQRQGGTEAFF
>many|.|TRBJ1-4|TRBV28
TGTGCCAGCAGTAACCCTCCGGGGGCGGGAAAACTGTTTTTT
CASSNPPGAGKLFF
>few|.|TRBJ2-2|TRBV7-9
TGTGCCAGCAGGGGGCCCCTCAGGACCGGGGAGCTGTTTTTT
CASRGPLRTGELFF
>many|.|TRBJ2-3|TRBV5-1
TGCGCCAGCAGCTTGGCACTCTTAACAGATACGCAGTATTTT
CASSLALLTDTQYF
>.|TRBD1|TRBJ2-7|TRBV12-3/TRBV12-4
TGTGCCAGCAGTCGGGACAGGGAAAGCGAGCAGTACTTC
CASSRDRESEQYF
>few|.|TRBJ2-3|TRBV25-1
TGTGCCAGCAGTGAATTGGGGGGGCAGGGGGAAACAGATACGCAGTATTTT
CASSELGGQGETDTQYF
>many|.|TRBJ2-3|TRBV5-1
TGCGCCAGCAGCTCCCCCTTTCGAAGGGAGGACACAGATACGCAGTATTTT
CASSSPFRREDTDTQYF
>many|.|TRBJ2-7|TRBV6-5
TGTGCCAGCAGTTACCTCGATAGGGTTGGCGACGAGCAGTACTTC
CASSYLDRVGDEQYF
>few|TRBD2|TRBJ2-5|TRBV5-1
TGCGCCAGCAGCTTCCAGCGGGGGACCTTCCAAGAGACCCAGTACTTC
CASSFQRGTFQETQYF
>.|TRBD2|TRBJ2-1|TRBV4-3
TGCGCCAGCAGCCAAGATCTGGGTAGCGGGCCACCTTACAATGAGCAGTTCTTC
CASSQDLGSGPPYNEQFF
>few|TRBD1|TRBJ2-2|TRBV5-1
TGCGCCAGCAGCTCGGGACAGAGCGCGAACACCGGGGAGCTGTTTTTT
CASSSGQSANTGELFF
>.|.|TRBJ1-5|TRBV12-3/TRBV12-4
TGTGCCAGCAGTTTCAGCCCGGGGCAGCCCCAGCATTTT
CASSFSPGQPQHF
>many|.|TRBJ1-1|TRBV12-3/TRBV12-4
TGTGCCAGCAGTTTCGGACTTGAAGCTTTCTTT
CASSFGLEAFF
>many|.|TRBJ1-1|TRBV5-1
TGCGCCAGCAGCCACGACAGCTTGAACACTGAAGCTTTCTTT
CASSHDSLNTEAFF
>.|TRBD1|TRBJ2-7|TRBV20-1
TGCAGTGCTGGGACAGGGGGTAGCGAGCAGTACTTC
CSAGTGGSEQYF
>many|.|TRBJ1-3|TRBV5-6
TGTGCCAGCAGCTTGGTGGGAAGAACAAGAAACACCATATATTTT
CASSLVGRTRNTIYF
>.|TRBD1|TRBJ2-5|TRBV5-1
TGCGCCAGCAGCATTTTAGGGACAGGAAATCTTCAAGAGACCCAGTACTTC
CASSILGTGNLQETQYF
>.|.|TRBJ1-1|TRBV7-2
TGTGCCAGCAGCTTGGGCGGGCGAAGTGAAGCTTTCTTT
CASSLGGRSEAFF
>few|TRBD1|TRBJ1-4|TRBV20-1
TGCAGTGCTAGAGATCGTAAGGGGGCAGGAGAAAAACTGTTTTTT
CSARDRKGAGEKLFF
>many|.|TRBJ1-2|TRBV28
TGTGCCAGCAGCCGACACGCTCAATATGGCTACACCTTC
CASSRHAQYGYTF
>many|.|TRBJ2-7|TRBV27
TGTGCCAGCAGTTTTATCGGGCCTGGACTCAGCTACGAGCAGTACTTC
CASSFIGPGLSYEQYF
>many|.|TRBJ1-6|TRBV20-1
TGCAGTGCGAGTCCCGGGTGGGATAATTCACCCCTCCACTTT
CSASPGWDNSPLHF
>many|TRBD1|TRBJ2-1|TRBV5-1
TGCGCCAGCAGCTCCGGGGACAGCTCCTACAATGAGCAGTTCTTC
CASSSGDSSYNEQFF
>many|.|TRBJ1-2|TRBV7-9
TGTGCCAGCAGTTCGCGAGGGGCCCTTTATGGCTACACCTTC
CASSSRGALYGYTF
>many|.|TRBJ2-7|TRBV7-2
TGTGCCAGCAGCTTATCGAGGGAGCAGTACTTC
CASSLSREQYF
>.|TRBD2|TRBJ2-1|TRBV25-1
TGTGCCTACTCTAGCGGGGGGGCCAATGAGCAGTTCTTC
CAYSSGGANEQFF
>many|TRBD1|TRBJ2-1|TRBV20-1
TGCAGTGCCGCGGGACAGGGCACCAATGAGCAGTTCTTC
CSAAGQGTNEQFF
>many|.|TRBJ1-5|TRBV28
TGTGCCAGCAGCCCCGACAGGATGAGGAATCAGCCCCAGCATTTT
CASSPDRMRNQPQHF
>few|.|TRBJ1-1|TRBV14
TGTGCCAGCAGTAGGTCCCGAGGCACTGAAGCTTTCTTT
CASSRSRGTEAFF
>many|TRBD2|TRBJ2-5|TRBV20-1
TGCAGTGCTAGCAGACTAGCGGGAGGGGAGGAGACCCAGTACTTC
CSASRLAGGEETQYF
>many|TRBD2|TRBJ2-1|TRBV20-1
TGCAGTGCTAAGCTCCCTGGCGGGAGACGATACAATGAGCAGTTCTTC
CSAKLPGGRRYNEQFF
>few|.|TRBJ2-7|TRBV5-1
TGCGCCAGCAGCCCCCCACGGGGGAACGACGAGCAGTACTTC
CASSPPRGNDEQYF